The 4 T cell receptor beta chains presented below share a single source sample, sequenced in a study of cytomegalovirus exposure and HLA in healthy donors. PCR involved 60 Vbeta and 13 Jbeta primers. Assay used: immunoSEQ multiplex PCR; TCRdb lists only in-frame clones, some missing. The sample records about 100,000 clones, around 82% being singletons. Sequencing used PBMCs. These receptor sequences come from an older woman in good health and CMV-seronegative.

V usage is TRBV10-3 and J usage is TRBJ1-1; TRBD1 agrees at 7 bases. CDR1 is ENHRY and CDR2 is SYGVKD in the germline V gene. This CDR3 spans 15 amino acids. V lost 3 bases, J lost 4 bases, and 8 bases stayed unmatched. The CDR3 nucleotides read TGTGCCATCAGTGACACCCGGGACAGTTTCACTGAAGCTTTCTTT. The encoded protein is CAISDTRDSFTEAFF.

The chain employs TRBV28 and TRBJ2-7; 8 bases are a match to TRBD1. Germline CDR1 is MDHEN and CDR2 is SYDVKM. V lost 6 bases, J lost 2 bases, and 6 bases stayed unmatched. The CDR3 contains 14 residues. The CDR3 DNA follows: TGTGCCAGCAGCCAGGGGGCCAATACCTACGAGCAGTACTTC. Its translation: CASSQGANTYEQYF.

V and J are TRBV6-6 and TRBJ1-4, with D possibly being TRBD1 (5 bases). Per germline, CDR1 MNHNY and CDR2 SVGAGI (reference sequence). Trimming pared 5 bases from V and 3 bases from J, leaving 13 bases between. This CDR3 comprises 15 residues. Here the CDR3 reads CASSNSRAANEKLFF. The CDR3 DNA is TGTGCCAGCAGTAACAGCAGGGCGGCTAATGAAAAACTGTTTTTT.

The rearrangement uses TRBV7-2 and TRBJ2-1, with D uncertain. Germline V lookup: CDR1 SGHTA, CDR2 FQGNSA. V lost 1 base and J 2 bases, leaving 9 bases between the germline ends. This CDR3 region has 15 residues. The CDR3 loop is CASSLGALTYNEQFF. CDR3 DNA: TGTGCCAGCAGCTTAGGGGCGCTAACCTACAATGAGCAGTTCTTC.